This T cell receptor (beta chain) stems from a study of T cells in Graves' hyperthyroidism and ophthalmopathy. Study-level findings and limits: In the blood, most expanded thyroid clonotypes above 0.001 appeared as well. Ophthalmopathy prediction by the model preceded onset by a median approximately 6.9 months.

TCR beta CDR3 regions were amplified from RNA transcripts. First-round RT-PCR of the TCR CDR3 relied on the HTBI primer set. TCRdb independently ran MiXCR on the multiplex PCR reads; one entry per CDR3 protein. Found here are about 520,000 distinct CDR3 sequences, roughly a quarter of them singletons; the top ten hold about 11%. The CDR3 runs 15 residues. J lost 7 bases, V lost 0 bases, and 8 bases had no gene match. Germline V gene data show CDR1 as MNHEY and CDR2 as SMNVEV (reference sequence). Note on this clonotype: Antigen: not known.

The PBMCs had their origin in approximately 10 ml of fresh peripheral blood. The receptor comes from a woman aged 25 to 39 with Graves' ophthalmopathy. The sequenced material came from blood. The chain combines TRBV27 with TRBJ1-2; TRBD1 aligns across 7 bases. CDR3 bases: TGTGCCAGCAGTTTATCTGCCGGACAGGCCGGTGGCTACACCTTC. Translating gives CASSLSAGQAGGYTF.